The 13 T cell receptor beta chains presented below share a single source sample, sequenced in a study of read filtering for tumor transcriptome and immune sequencing. The library was built from about 400 ng RNA with molecular barcoded adaptors for alpha/delta and beta/gamma chains. TCRdb fed the reads into MiXCR, producing one record per CDR3 protein. Of 93,000 or so distinct CDR3 sequences detected, approximately 21% appear once; the ten largest clones hold 11%. The specimen sequenced was a population of CD138-negative cells sorted from bone marrow. The receptor set was obtained from a donor older than 35 with multiple myeloma.

This clonotype has a single count. This sequence may be a read error, since a much larger clone differs from it by one base. The rearrangement joins TRBV4-2 to TRBJ1-1; 8 bases are a match to TRBD1. Per germline, CDR1 LGHNA and CDR2 YNFKEQ. The CDR3 is 15 amino acids. The CDR3 protein is CASSHRGQGVAEALF. The CDR3 DNA reads TGTGCCAGCAGCCACAGAGGACAGGGTGTCGCTGAAGCTCTCTTT.

About this clonotype: A much larger clone differs by one base, so this may be a read error. The chain uses TRBV5-4 and TRBJ1-1, with D perhaps matching TRBD1 (5 bases). Germline V lookup: CDR1 SGHNT, CDR2 YYREEE (reference sequence). The V end was cut by 1 base, the J end by 11 bases, with 18 bases between. This CDR3 is built from 14 residues. CDR3 coding DNA: TGTGCCAGCAGCTTGTCTGACAGTCCAAGTGACGCTTTCTTT. Protein sequence: CASSLSDSPSDAFF.

The chain has TRBV29-1 and TRBJ2-5, with 10 bases aligning to TRBD1. This CDR3 contains 12 residues. The germline CDR1 and CDR2 sequences are SQVTM and ANQGSEA. With 7 bases clipped from V and 6 bases from J, the junction kept 5 bases outside the gene matches. CDR3 bases: TGCAGCGCCGGGGGACAGGGGAAGACCCAGTACTTC. It codes for CSAGGQGKTQYF. Complete variable domain (other parts from reference TRBV29-1 and TRBJ2-5): SAVISQKPSRDICQRGTSLTIQCQVDSQVTMMFWYRQQPGQSLTLIATANQGSEATYESGFVIDKFPISRPNLTFSTLTVSNMSPEDSSIYLCSAGGQGKTQYFGPGTRLLVL.

This clonotype was seen at least ten times. The V call is TRBV6-5, the J call TRBJ2-7; D could derive from TRBD1 or TRBD2 (5 bases each). This CDR3 spans 13 amino acids. In germline, CDR1 is MNHEY, CDR2 SVGAGI. V lost 7 bases to trimming and J lost 5 bases, with 15 bases between them. The CDR3 DNA follows: TGTGCCAGCAATAAGATGGGGACCCACGAGCAGTACTTC. It yields the protein CASNKMGTHEQYF.

V usage is TRBV28 and J usage is TRBJ1-2; D uncertain. Germline V gives CDR1 MDHEN, CDR2 SYDVKM. The CDR3 consists of 11 residues. V was shortened by 11 bases and J by 5 bases, with 12 bases between the two germline ends. CDR3 sequence: CAVPQVYGYTF. As DNA, the CDR3 is TGTGCCGTACCCCAGGTGTATGGCTACACCTTC.

This clonotype was picked up many times. The chain joins TRBV7-9 to TRBJ2-3; either TRBD1 or TRBD2 may fit D (5 bases each). Deletions cut 4 bases from V and 2 bases from J, with 10 bases between. The CDR3 is 14 residues long. CDR1 is SEHNR and CDR2 is FQNEAQ in the germline V gene (reference sequence). Here the CDR3 DNA reads TGTGCCAGCAGCTCCCTCGGGGCCACAGATACGCAGTATTTT. Protein product: CASSSLGATDTQYF. The full variable domain, in which reference TRBV7-9 and TRBJ2-3 provide the parts outside the CDR3, is DTGVSQNPRHKITKRGQNVTFRCDPISEHNRLYWYRQTLGQGPEFLTYFQNEAQLEKSRLLSDRFSAERPKGSFSTLEIQRTEQGDSAMYLCASSSLGATDTQYFGPGTRLTVL.

At least ten counts were recorded for this clonotype. The genes are TRBV6-2 or TRBV6-3 and TRBJ2-5; D unclear. The CDR3 is 15 residues long. The V gene lost 5 bases and the J gene lost 1 base, with 14 bases spanning the gap. The germline V gene has CDR1 MNHEY and CDR2 SVGEGT. CDR3 loop: CASSRGFSSQETQYF. In DNA form, the CDR3 reads TGTGCCAGCAGTCGTGGTTTCAGCTCCCAAGAGACCCAGTACTTC.

This clonotype appeared a few times. This chain links TRBV7-2 with TRBJ2-1; D is possibly TRBD1 (6 bases). Germline-derived CDR1 and CDR2 are SGHTA and FQGNSA. The CDR3 runs 17 residues. The germline V and J ends were trimmed by 0 bases and 7 bases, with 19 bases remaining between them. The CDR3 DNA reads TGTGCCAGCAGCTTAGCTTCGACAGGAGCCTTTGGGAATGAGCAGTTCTTC. It specifies CASSLASTGAFGNEQFF.

For this clonotype: A much larger clone differs from this one at a single base, so this may be a read error. The chain links TRBV7-8 to TRBJ2-7; 9 bases fit TRBD1. Germline-derived CDR1 and CDR2 are SGHVS and FQNEAQ. This CDR3 has 15 residues. Trimming cost V 4 bases and J 5 bases; bases outside gene matches: 9. CDR3 loop: CASSSITGGRHEQYF. CDR3 DNA: TGTGCCAGCAGCTCCATTACAGGGGGCAGACACGAGCAGTACTTC.

Comment on this clonotype: A much larger clone is a single base away; this may be a read error. This chain connects TRBV7-2 to TRBJ2-1; 12 nucleotides agree with TRBD2. Germline assignment: CDR1 SGHTA and CDR2 FQGNSA. CDR3 size: 17 residues. In DNA, the CDR3 is TGTGCCAGCGGCTTCGTTTCTAGCGGGGGGGCCTACAATGAGCAGTTCTTC. It is translated as CASGFVSSGGAYNEQFF.

This clonotype appeared a few times. The rearrangement joins TRBV28 to TRBJ1-2; tentative D call: TRBD1 (5 bases). Trimming left V 7 bases short and J 5 bases short, with 17 bases between. The CDR3 spans 14 residues. Germline V CDR1 and CDR2: MDHEN, SYDVKM. DNA for the CDR3: TGTGCCAGCACTCTGGGGGTTTCGGGATATGGCTACACCTTC. The encoded protein is CASTLGVSGYGYTF.

This clonotype appeared many times. CDR3 residues: CASRARDSPGGEQFF. The CDR3 nucleotides read TGTGCCAGCAGGGCCAGGGACTCGCCCGGGGGTGAGCAGTTCTTC. The rearrangement joins TRBV2 to TRBJ2-1, with a tentative D call TRBD2 (6 bases). Trimming stripped 6 bases from V and 9 bases from J, with 21 bases between. Germline loops: CDR1 SNHLY, CDR2 FYNNEI. This CDR3 is built from 15 residues.

To note about this clonotype: A much bigger clone sits one base away, suggesting this may be a read error. The chain is built from TRBV5-1 and TRBJ2-2; tentatively, D is TRBD2 (5 bases). The CDR3 sequence is 13 residues long. The germline V gene encodes CDR1 SGHRS and CDR2 YFSETQ. The CDR3: CASSLEPSGDLFF. The CDR3 coding sequence is TGCGCCAGCAGCTTGGAACCGTCCGGGGATCTGTTTTTT.